The 16 T cell receptor beta chains in this list originate from one sample, sequenced in a study of cytomegalovirus exposure and HLA in healthy donors. PCR was performed using 60 Vbeta and 13 Jbeta primers. TCRdb keeps only in-frame clones here, not all; method: immunoSEQ multiplex PCR. The sample shows under 100,000 clones, around three quarters of them seen only once. Sequenced input: PBMCs. All receptors derive from a man aged 25-45 years in good health and CMV-seronegative.

V and J are TRBV28 and TRBJ1-5, with D perhaps TRBD1 (6 bases). Germline V gene lookup returns CDR1 MDHEN and CDR2 SYDVKM. V dropped 6 bases and J dropped 4 bases, with 13 bases sitting between them. This CDR3 region has 14 residues. The DNA for the CDR3 is TGTGCCAGCAGACAGGGATCAGGTAATCAGCCCCAGCATTTT. Its protein is CASRQGSGNQPQHF.

A few counts support this clone. The genes are TRBV7-9 and TRBJ1-2; the match to TRBD1 covers 7 bases. The ends lost 2 bases at V and 5 bases at J; junction bases unmatched: 14. CDR1 is SEHNR, CDR2 FQNEAQ, per germline (reference sequence). There are 17 residues in the CDR3. This CDR3 is CASSLLFSPGQLYGYTF. The CDR3 DNA is TGTGCCAGCAGCTTACTATTTTCTCCGGGACAGCTGTATGGCTACACCTTC.

A few counts support this clone. This rearrangement joins TRBV6-6 to TRBJ2-1; 10 bases line up with TRBD2. The CDR3 loop spans 16 amino acids. V was clipped by 4 bases and J by 6 bases; unmatched bases: 9. From germline, CDR1 is MNHNY and CDR2 SVGAGI (reference sequence). The CDR3 DNA follows: TGTGCCAGCAGTTTGAGCGCTAGCGGGGGTACCAATGAGCAGTTCTTC. It codes for CASSLSASGGTNEQFF.

J is TRBJ2-5 and V is TRBV28; maybe TRBD2 (6 bases). Trimming pared 4 bases from V and 5 bases from J, leaving 17 bases between. Germline assignment: CDR1 MDHEN and CDR2 SYDVKM. The CDR3 spans 15 residues. CDR3 DNA sequence: TGTGCCAGCAGTTCTGCTAGCGCCGGGCCGGAGACCCAGTACTTC. This codes for CASSSASAGPETQYF.

V and J are TRBV6-6 and TRBJ2-2, with D possibly being TRBD2 (6 bases). V lost 10 bases and J lost 3, with 18 bases in between. CDR1 and CDR2 (germline): MNHNY, SVGAGI (reference sequence). This CDR3 is 15 amino acids long. The CDR3 nucleotides are TGTGCCACCCCGGGGGACGGGGTAGACACCGGGGAGCTGTTTTTT. Translating it yields CATPGDGVDTGELFF.

The gene calls are TRBV5-1 and TRBJ2-2; D remains ambiguous. The V end lost 2 bases, the J end lost 1 base, and 6 bases lay between the germline ends. The germline V gene encodes CDR1 SGHRS and CDR2 YFSETQ. The CDR3 is 14 residues long. CDR3 residues: CASSLNRNTGELFF. The CDR3 coding sequence is TGCGCCAGCAGCTTAAACAGGAACACCGGGGAGCTGTTTTTT.

The chain joins TRBV5-1 to TRBJ1-1; D call uncertain. Germline values: CDR1 SGHRS, CDR2 YFSETQ. V was clipped by 2 bases and J by 2 bases, with 13 bases between them. The CDR3 has 15 amino acids. The CDR3: CASSFQQDRNTEAFF. The CDR3 DNA is TGCGCCAGCAGCTTCCAGCAGGATAGAAACACTGAAGCTTTCTTT.

J is TRBJ1-2 and V is TRBV7-9; tentatively, D is TRBD1 (5 bases). The CDR3 consists of 15 residues. Between the trimmed V and J ends, which lost 4 bases and 7 bases, there was a span of 19 bases. Germline V gives CDR1 SEHNR, CDR2 FQNEAQ (reference sequence). The CDR3 protein is CASSSLWQGISGYTF. Written as DNA, the CDR3 is TGTGCCAGCAGCTCCCTCTGGCAGGGAATCTCTGGCTACACCTTC.

This clone turned up a few times. The chain recombines TRBV4-3 with TRBJ1-5; D might be TRBD1 (5 bases). Trimming took 5 bases from V and 5 from J, leaving 7 bases between them. Germline CDR1 is LGHNA and CDR2 is YSLEER. CDR3 length equals 12 residues. The CDR3 DNA sequence: TGCGCCAGCAGCTGGGGGGATCAGCCCCAGCATTTT. This codes for CASSWGDQPQHF.

The CDR3, as DNA: TGTGCCAGCAGTTTAGGGGGCTATCAGCCCCAGCATTTT. Protein sequence: CASSLGGYQPQHF. V gene TRBV27 combines with J gene TRBJ1-5; D might be TRBD1 (6 bases). Germline CDR1 is MNHEY and CDR2 is SMNVEV (reference sequence). Trimming left V 2 bases short and J 5 bases short, with 7 bases between. The CDR3 covers 13 residues.

The chain has TRBV28 and TRBJ1-2, with D perhaps TRBD1 (5 bases). V was pared by 3 bases and J by 6 bases, with 11 bases between. This CDR3 spans 13 amino acids. CDR1 and CDR2 from the germline V gene are MDHEN and SYDVKM. The CDR3 protein is CASSLRIRDGYTF. CDR3 DNA sequence: TGTGCCAGCAGTTTGAGAATCAGGGATGGCTACACCTTC.

The V call is TRBV6-1, the J call TRBJ1-5, with 7 bases matching TRBD1. V dropped 6 bases and J dropped 4; count of bases not matched to a gene: 3. The length of the CDR3 is 13 residues. Looked up from germline, CDR1 is MNHNS and CDR2 is SASEGT. DNA for the CDR3: TGTGCCAGCAGACAGGGGTGGAATCAGCCCCAGCATTTT. Encoded protein: CASRQGWNQPQHF.

The V gene is TRBV5-1, the J gene TRBJ1-2, with D uncertain. V lost 4 bases to trimming and J lost 4 bases, with 14 bases between them. CDR3 size: 14 residues. The germline V gene encodes CDR1 SGHRS and CDR2 YFSETQ. CDR3 nucleotide sequence: TGCGCCAGCAGCCCCCCGAGAGAGAGCTATGGCTACACCTTC. This codes for CASSPPRESYGYTF.

The rearrangement links TRBV7-8 to TRBJ1-4; TRBD1 aligns across 7 bases. V dropped 5 bases and J dropped 8; count of bases not matched to a gene: 5. CDR3 size: 13 residues. The germline CDR1 and CDR2 sequences are SGHVS and FQNEAQ. The CDR3 region is CASSLDRVEKLFF. In DNA form, the CDR3 reads TGTGCCAGCAGCCTCGACAGGGTCGAAAAACTGTTTTTT.

V usage is TRBV11-2 and J usage is TRBJ2-3, with 7 bases that match TRBD1. J was trimmed by 0 bases and V by 1 base; bases with no gene match: 4. This CDR3 spans 16 amino acids. CDR1 is SGHAT, CDR2 FQNNGV, per germline. This CDR3 reads CASSLGTGQSTDTQYF. In nucleotides, the CDR3 is TGTGCCAGCAGCTTAGGTACGGGACAGAGCACAGATACGCAGTATTTT.

The rearrangement joins TRBV7-2 to TRBJ2-3, with 7 positions matching TRBD2. The CDR3 contains 12 residues. Looked up from germline, CDR1 is SGHTA and CDR2 is FQGNSA. Trimming took 2 bases from V and 9 from J; bases not matched to a gene: 2. The CDR3 protein is CASSLPRGTQYF. In nucleotides, the CDR3 is TGTGCCAGCAGCTTACCGCGGGGGACGCAGTATTTT.